Below, one T cell receptor (beta chain) is given with its context. Germline values: CDR1 WNHNN, CDR2 SYGVQD (reference sequence). The V and J ends lost 8 bases and 6 bases, in that order; junction bases with no gene match: 8. The CDR3 totals 13 residues. These data originate in a study of cytomegalovirus exposure and HLA in healthy donors. PCR involved 60 Vbeta and 13 Jbeta primers. Repertoires were generated with immunoSEQ multiplex PCR, while TCRdb's copy carries only in-frame clones and drops some. The table lists around 140,000 clones. The source of this sequence is a woman aged 45-65 years in good health and CMV-seronegative. V and J are TRBV10-1 and TRBJ1-1, with 8 bases aligning to TRBD1. Sequenced input: PBMCs. CDR3 sequence: CASLRDRRAEAFF. In nucleotides, the CDR3 is TGCGCCAGCCTGAGGGACAGGAGGGCTGAAGCTTTCTTT.